This record covers a single T cell receptor (beta chain). This entry belongs to a study of blood T cell repertoires in COVID-19. Study details: Some COVID-19 samples were acute and others convalescent; all came from the United States, Italy and Spain.

Using immunoSEQ multiplex PCR, the repertoire was profiled, and TCRdb retains in-frame clones only, with some absent. The sample carries around 310,000 clones, roughly 90% recorded once. The sample consisted of peripheral blood. The sequence derives from a woman aged 50 to 60 with active or convalescent COVID-19.

For the CDR3, the DNA is TGCGCCAGCAGCCGTGACAGGGACCAGCCCCAGCATTTT. Its protein is CASSRDRDQPQHF. The V gene is TRBV4-3, the J gene TRBJ1-5; 7 bases agree with TRBD1. V lost 4 bases and J lost 7; bases outside the gene matches: 4. Germline V CDR1 and CDR2: LGHNA, YSLEER. The length of the CDR3 is 13 residues.